The rows below give T cell receptor beta chains drawn from one sample of a study of blood T cell repertoires in COVID-19. Some clones are missing from TCRdb's copy, which holds only in-frame ones; the method was immunoSEQ multiplex PCR. In the table there are some 250,000 clones, about four fifths of which are singletons. The sample comprised peripheral blood. These receptors all stem from a man aged 25 to 45 who had recovered from COVID-19. Both conserved end residues are part of each CDR3. The order of the fields is clone size, J gene, V gene, D gene, CDR3 DNA, CDR3 protein. A D gene is named only where the DNA matches it firmly. Part of the rows lack a size; the others show once, few, many or a class for expanded clones.

clone size: -
J gene: TRBJ2-1
V gene: TRBV5-1
D gene: -
CDR3 DNA: TGCGCCAGCAGCACGGTTTCTGGGGGCGGTTACAATGAGCAGTTCTTC
CDR3 protein: CASSTVSGGGYNEQFF

clone size: few
J gene: TRBJ1-5
V gene: TRBV28
D gene: -
CDR3 DNA: TGTGCCAGCAGTTCCCCCCAGTTCAATCAGCCCCAGCATTTT
CDR3 protein: CASSSPQFNQPQHF

clone size: -
J gene: TRBJ2-5
V gene: TRBV4-2
D gene: TRBD2
CDR3 DNA: TGTGCCAGCAGCCAACCCAGCGGGACTAGCGGGGGTGGGGAGACCCAGTACTTC
CDR3 protein: CASSQPSGTSGGGETQYF

clone size: -
J gene: TRBJ2-3
V gene: TRBV29-1
D gene: -
CDR3 DNA: TGCAGCGTTTCAACAGGGCTCACAGATACGCAGTATTTT
CDR3 protein: CSVSTGLTDTQYF

clone size: -
J gene: TRBJ2-1
V gene: TRBV11-2
D gene: TRBD2
CDR3 DNA: TGTGCCAGCAGCTTAGTAGGGGGACTAGCGGGGATTGATGAGCAGTTCTTC
CDR3 protein: CASSLVGGLAGIDEQFF

clone size: -
J gene: TRBJ1-2
V gene: TRBV2
D gene: TRBD1
CDR3 DNA: TGTGCCAGCAGGAACCCGGGACAGGGCTACGGCTACACCTTC
CDR3 protein: CASRNPGQGYGYTF

clone size: -
J gene: TRBJ1-2
V gene: TRBV20-1
D gene: -
CDR3 DNA: TGCAGTGCTAGTGGCAGGGGAGGGGAGGGCTACACCTTC
CDR3 protein: CSASGRGGEGYTF

clone size: few
J gene: TRBJ1-5
V gene: TRBV19
D gene: TRBD1
CDR3 DNA: TGTGCCAGTACGACAGGGGAGGTGCAGCCCCAGCATTTT
CDR3 protein: CASTTGEVQPQHF

clone size: -
J gene: TRBJ2-1
V gene: TRBV20-1
D gene: -
CDR3 DNA: TGCAGTGCTGGGAGATACAATGAGCAGTTCTTC
CDR3 protein: CSAGRYNEQFF

clone size: -
J gene: TRBJ1-1
V gene: TRBV19
D gene: -
CDR3 DNA: TGTGCCAGTAGGGACAAGACAGGGAACACTGAAGCTTTCTTT
CDR3 protein: CASRDKTGNTEAFF

clone size: -
J gene: TRBJ2-5
V gene: TRBV5-1
D gene: -
CDR3 DNA: TGCGCCAGCAGCTTAGGGGGGGCGATTGGAGAGACCCAGTACTTC
CDR3 protein: CASSLGGAIGETQYF

clone size: -
J gene: TRBJ2-7
V gene: TRBV5-4
D gene: -
CDR3 DNA: TGTGCCAGCAGCTCCCCCGGGGTGGTTCGCGAGCAGTACTTC
CDR3 protein: CASSSPGVVREQYF

clone size: -
J gene: TRBJ1-4
V gene: TRBV18
D gene: -
CDR3 DNA: TGTGCCAGCTCACCACGATTTCTAGGGGTCGGCGATGAAAAACTGTTTTTT
CDR3 protein: CASSPRFLGVGDEKLFF

clone size: -
J gene: TRBJ1-1
V gene: TRBV14
D gene: -
CDR3 DNA: TGTGCCAGCAGCCGCCAGGACACTGAAGCTTTCTTT
CDR3 protein: CASSRQDTEAFF

clone size: -
J gene: TRBJ2-2
V gene: TRBV3-1/TRBV3-2
D gene: -
CDR3 DNA: TGTGCCAGCCCCAAAAGATGCCGGGACTGGATCACCGGGGAGCTGTTTTTT
CDR3 protein: CASPKRCRDWITGELFF